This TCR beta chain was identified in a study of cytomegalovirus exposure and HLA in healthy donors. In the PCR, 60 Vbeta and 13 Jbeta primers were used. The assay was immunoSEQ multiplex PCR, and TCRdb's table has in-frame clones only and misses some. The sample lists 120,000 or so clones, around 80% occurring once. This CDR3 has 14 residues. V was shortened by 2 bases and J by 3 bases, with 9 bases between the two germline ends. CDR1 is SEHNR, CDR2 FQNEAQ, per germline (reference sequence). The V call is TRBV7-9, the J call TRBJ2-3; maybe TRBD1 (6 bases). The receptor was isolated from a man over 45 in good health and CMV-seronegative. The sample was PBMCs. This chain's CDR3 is CASSLQGLTDTQYF. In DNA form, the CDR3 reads TGTGCCAGCAGCTTACAGGGGCTGACAGATACGCAGTATTTT.